The rows below give T cell receptor beta chains drawn from one sample of a study of beta chain features in type 1 diabetes. Repertoires were generated with immunoSEQ multiplex PCR, while TCRdb's copy carries only in-frame clones and drops some. The sample yields approximately 140,000 clones, about 50% seen once. The sequenced sample was Tregs from blood. The source of these receptors is a man aged 18 to 29 in good health. The CDR3 runs from the conserved cysteine through the conserved F or W. A D gene is named only where the DNA matches it firmly. The listing skips clone size in some rows; elsewhere it reads once, few, many or a size class.

CDR3,DNA,size,J,D,V
CASSQDGREGHYNEQFF,TGTGCCAGCAGCCAAGACGGCCGGGAGGGCCACTACAATGAGCAGTTCTTC,-,TRBJ2-1,TRBD2,TRBV4-2
CASSLSRRASRTSSYNEQFF,TGTGCCAGCAGTTTATCAAGGCGGGCTTCGCGAACGAGCTCCTACAATGAGCAGTTCTTC,-,TRBJ2-1,-,TRBV28
CSVERGQRTEAFF,TGCAGCGTTGAGAGGGGGCAAAGGACTGAAGCTTTCTTT,few,TRBJ1-1,TRBD1,TRBV29-1
CASSSWRGGGNNQPQHF,TGTGCCAGCAGTTCTTGGAGGGGGGGCGGAAACAATCAGCCCCAGCATTTT,few,TRBJ1-5,-,TRBV28
CASSLDRGLNQPQHF,TGTGCCAGCAGCTTAGACAGGGGTCTCAATCAGCCCCAGCATTTT,-,TRBJ1-5,-,TRBV11-2
CASSSSVGLAGLRETQYF,TGTGCCAGCAGTTCTTCCGTCGGACTAGCGGGGTTGAGAGAGACCCAGTACTTC,-,TRBJ2-5,TRBD2,TRBV28
CASSMRQGGTEAFF,TGTGCCAGCAGCATGAGACAGGGCGGGACTGAAGCTTTCTTT,-,TRBJ1-1,TRBD1,TRBV7-2
CAWNLAPYNEQFF,TGTGCCTGGAACCTAGCGCCCTACAATGAGCAGTTCTTC,few,TRBJ2-1,-,TRBV30
CASSLGTGTDTQYF,TGTGCCAGCAGCTTAGGGACAGGGACAGATACGCAGTATTTT,-,TRBJ2-3,TRBD1,TRBV11-3
CASSLPPGTETYEQYF,TGTGCCAGCAGCTTGCCCCCCGGGACAGAGACCTACGAGCAGTACTTC,few,TRBJ2-7,TRBD1,TRBV5-6
CASRWEGSGTEAFF,TGTGCCAGCAGATGGGAGGGATCGGGCACTGAAGCTTTCTTT,-,TRBJ1-1,-,TRBV6-5
CASTDWTMEGEKLFF,TGTGCCAGTACCGACTGGACTATGGAAGGTGAAAAACTGTTTTTT,-,TRBJ1-4,-,TRBV19
CASSLATGGSGYTF,TGTGCCAGCAGCTTAGCTACAGGGGGCAGCGGCTACACCTTC,-,TRBJ1-2,TRBD1,TRBV7-9
CAWRTGGVGGYTF,TGTGCCTGGAGGACAGGGGGTGTTGGTGGCTACACCTTC,few,TRBJ1-2,TRBD1,TRBV30
CASSISQGIPVYEQYF,TGTGCCAGTAGTATCTCGCAGGGGATCCCTGTCTACGAGCAGTACTTC,-,TRBJ2-7,-,TRBV19
CAWGDGGHNQPQHF,TGTGCCTGGGGAGATGGGGGCCACAATCAGCCCCAGCATTTT,-,TRBJ1-5,-,TRBV30
CASSPDRQYEQYF,TGTGCCAGCTCCCCCGACAGGCAGTACGAGCAGTACTTC,few,TRBJ2-7,-,TRBV18
CASSFGQGGETQYF,TGCGCCAGCAGCTTTGGACAGGGTGGGGAGACCCAGTACTTC,-,TRBJ2-5,TRBD1,TRBV5-1
CSVGGQAVYGYTF,TGCAGCGTTGGAGGGCAGGCGGTCTATGGCTACACCTTC,-,TRBJ1-2,-,TRBV29-1
CASIRGSEAFF,TGTGCCAGCATTAGGGGGTCTGAAGCTTTCTTT,-,TRBJ1-1,-,TRBV7-8
CASSLIPGGTETQYF,TGCGCCAGCAGCTTGATCCCAGGGGGCACGGAGACCCAGTACTTC,-,TRBJ2-5,TRBD1,TRBV5-1
CASSLGTVQQYF,TGTGCCAGCAGCTTAGGGACAGTTCAGCAGTACTTC,once,TRBJ2-7,-,TRBV7-2
CASSFSGGDTQYF,TGCGCCAGCAGCTTTTCAGGGGGCGATACGCAGTATTTT,-,TRBJ2-3,TRBD1,TRBV5-1
CATSRDLSRSSYEQYF,TGTGCCACCAGCAGAGATCTTAGCAGAAGCTCCTACGAGCAGTACTTC,-,TRBJ2-7,-,TRBV15
CASSLVSRVDTQYF,TGTGCCAGCAGCTTGGTCTCCCGGGTAGATACGCAGTATTTT,-,TRBJ2-3,-,TRBV5-6
CASSLRTGGEKLFF,TGTGCCAGCAGCCTCCGGACAGGGGGTGAAAAACTGTTTTTT,-,TRBJ1-4,TRBD1,TRBV7-2
CASRTGKREQYF,TGTGCCAGCCGGACAGGGAAGAGGGAGCAGTACTTC,few,TRBJ2-7,TRBD1,TRBV6-5
CASSLYGGSYGEKLFF,TGTGCCAGCAGTTTATATGGAGGGTCCTACGGTGAAAAACTGTTTTTT,-,TRBJ1-4,-,TRBV28